Below are 27 T cell receptor beta chains sequenced from a single sample in a study of cytomegalovirus exposure and HLA in healthy donors. Amplification used 60 Vbeta primers and 13 Jbeta primers. TCRdb's table, derived via immunoSEQ multiplex PCR, lists solely in-frame clones and lacks some. The sample lists around 86,000 clones; 77% were seen once. The sample consisted of PBMCs. These TCRs come from a man between 50 and 59 years old in good health and CMV-seropositive.

This rearrangement joins TRBV5-1 to TRBJ1-3; D is ambiguous. CDR1 is SGHRS and CDR2 is YFSETQ in the germline V gene. Trimming left V 1 base short and J 2 bases short, with 4 bases between. The CDR3 runs to 13 residues. In DNA, the CDR3 is TGCGCCAGCAGCTTGAATACTGGAAACACCATATATTTT. Residues: CASSLNTGNTIYF.

A remark on this clone: The junction departs from the called germline gene at one end, perhaps through a read error. The J gene is TRBJ2-4, the V gene TRBV5-1; D is perhaps TRBD1 (7 bases). This CDR3 region has 14 residues. The germline gives CDR1 SGHRS, CDR2 YFSETQ. CDR3 sequence (DNA): TGCGCCAGCAGCTTGGAGCCAGGGGGGAACAGTCAGTACTTC. This gives the protein CASSLEPGGNSQYF.

The chain combines TRBV7-2 with TRBJ2-1, with D perhaps TRBD2 (5 bases). The CDR3 loop spans 14 amino acids. The germline V and J ends were trimmed by 3 bases and 5 bases, with 11 bases remaining between them. Germline values: CDR1 SGHTA, CDR2 FQGNSA. CDR3 amino acids: CASSLLALNNEQFF. The CDR3, as DNA: TGTGCCAGCAGCTTGCTAGCACTTAACAATGAGCAGTTCTTC.

J is TRBJ1-5 and V is TRBV19, with 11 bases lining up with TRBD1. Germline values: CDR1 LNHDA, CDR2 SQIVND (reference sequence). This CDR3 has 15 amino acids. Trimming cost V 3 bases and J 4 bases; bases outside gene matches: 2. CDR3 coding DNA: TGTGCCAGTAGTATCGGACAGGGGGCGAATCAGCCCCAGCATTTT. Its protein is CASSIGQGANQPQHF.

This clone was found a few times. The V call is TRBV5-5, the J call TRBJ1-5; the D is unclear. From germline, CDR1 is SGHKS and CDR2 YYEKEE (reference sequence). The ends were cut back, 0 bases at V and 2 bases at J, with 9 bases in the middle. The length of the CDR3 is 15 residues. CDR3 nucleotide sequence: TGTGCCAGCAGCTTGGGAGGGTCGGGCAATCAGCCCCAGCATTTT. It codes for CASSLGGSGNQPQHF.

The V gene is TRBV5-4, the J gene TRBJ2-2, with D possibly TRBD2 on 6 matching bases. The CDR3 runs to 17 residues. Trimming removed 1 base at V and 4 bases at J, with 17 bases between. The germline gives CDR1 SGHNT, CDR2 YYREEE (reference sequence). This CDR3 is CASSLRVVASVTGELFF. In nucleotides, the CDR3 is TGTGCCAGCAGCTTGAGGGTTGTGGCTAGCGTCACCGGGGAGCTGTTTTTT.

Points on this clone: An end of the junction differs from the germline gene, which may be a read error. This chain connects TRBV7-9 to TRBJ1-5; D is unresolved. This CDR3 has 12 residues. Per the germline V gene, CDR1 is SEHNR and CDR2 is FQNEAQ (reference sequence). CDR3 sequence: CSSSLVGGPQHF. CDR3 nucleotide sequence: TGTTCCAGCAGCTTAGTGGGAGGGCCCCAGCATTTT.

The chain has TRBV19 and TRBJ2-5; 7 bases map to TRBD2. Trimming at V came to 5 bases and at J to 7 bases, leaving 13 bases not matched to a gene. CDR1 is LNHDA and CDR2 is SQIVND in the germline V gene (reference sequence). CDR3 length: 15 residues. The CDR3 bases are TGTGCCAGTAGTTCCCGGGGAGGGCAGTCTGGGACCCAGTACTTC. Translating it yields CASSSRGGQSGTQYF.

The chain joins TRBV7-2 to TRBJ2-1; TRBD1 is a possible D gene (6 bases). The CDR3 spans 14 residues. Germline lookup yields CDR1 SGHTA and CDR2 FQGNSA. The germline V and J ends were trimmed by 5 bases and 2 bases, with 10 bases remaining between them. For the CDR3, the DNA is TGTGCCAGCAGCCCAGGGGCAGCCTACAATGAGCAGTTCTTC. Its translation: CASSPGAAYNEQFF.

This clone appeared a few times. The CDR3 is CAISEMVVPSGQGTQYF. Written as DNA, the CDR3 is TGTGCCATCAGTGAGATGGTCGTCCCTAGCGGGCAGGGTACGCAGTATTTT. This chain uses TRBV10-3 with TRBJ2-3; 8 positions agree with TRBD2. This CDR3 spans 17 amino acids. Germline values: CDR1 ENHRY, CDR2 SYGVKD. Trimming removed 2 bases from V and 8 bases from J; junction bases left unmatched: 15.

This clone was counted only a few times. This rearrangement joins TRBV10-1 to TRBJ2-7, with 8 bases that match TRBD1. The CDR3 extends over 15 amino acids. Germline CDR1 and CDR2: WNHNN and SYGVQD (reference sequence). Trimming cost V 4 bases and J 5 bases; bases outside gene matches: 10. The CDR3 sequence is CASSGPGQDIHEQYF. CDR3 in DNA: TGCGCCAGCAGTGGACCGGGACAGGATATCCACGAGCAGTACTTC.

The rearrangement uses TRBV7-6 and TRBJ2-2; D gene uncertain. Trimming left V 2 bases short and J 6 bases short, with 4 bases between. CDR3 length: 12 amino acids. Germline values: CDR1 SGHVS, CDR2 FNYEAQ. The CDR3 DNA is TGTGCCAGCAGCTTATCGGCCGGGGAGCTGTTTTTT. This encodes CASSLSAGELFF.

The CDR3 DNA reads as TGTGCCAGCAGCTTGGGGACTAGCGGGATAACGACCCTTTACAATGAGCAGTTCTTC. It specifies CASSLGTSGITTLYNEQFF. The V call is TRBV11-2, the J call TRBJ2-1, with TRBD2 identical over 13 bases. Germline CDR1 is SGHAT and CDR2 is FQNNGV. The V segment lost 3 bases and the J segment 4 bases; nucleotides outside the gene matches: 12. This CDR3 comprises 19 residues.

The rearrangement uses TRBV6-6 and TRBJ1-3, with a weak D call TRBD1 (5 bases). Trimming removed 8 bases at V and 0 bases at J, with 14 bases between. This CDR3 is built from 15 residues. Germline V gives CDR1 MNHNY, CDR2 SVGAGI (reference sequence). In DNA, the CDR3 is TGTGCCAGCGCCCCAGGGAAGGGCTCTGGAAACACCATATATTTT. It translates to CASAPGKGSGNTIYF.

This clone was seen a handful of times. The genes are TRBV5-1 and TRBJ2-7; TRBD1 is a possible D gene (5 bases). Germline CDR1 and CDR2: SGHRS and YFSETQ. Trimming shortened V by 0 bases and J by 8 bases, and 15 bases separated the two germline ends. CDR3 length equals 14 residues. The CDR3 spells CASSLEGPQHQQYF. In DNA form, the CDR3 reads TGCGCCAGCAGCTTGGAGGGGCCCCAACACCAGCAGTACTTC. Based on the CDR3 plus reference TRBV5-1 and TRBJ2-7, the full variable domain is KAGVTQTPRYLIKTRGQQVTLSCSPISGHRSVSWYQQTPGQGLQFLFEYFSETQRNKGNFPGRFSGRQFSNSRSEMNVSTLELGDSALYLCASSLEGPQHQQYFGPGTRLTVT.

This chain links TRBV19 with TRBJ1-2; the match to TRBD1 covers 7 bases. The germline V gene encodes CDR1 LNHDA and CDR2 SQIVND (reference sequence). The J segment lost 0 bases and the V segment lost 7 bases, leaving 8 bases of the junction unmatched. The CDR3 has 15 residues. The CDR3 region has the DNA TGTGCCAGTACACCGGGACAGTCAGCTAACTATGGCTACACCTTC. Protein product: CASTPGQSANYGYTF.

The chain uses TRBV7-8 and TRBJ1-1, with D tentatively TRBD1 (5 bases). Trimming took 1 base from V and 10 from J, leaving 13 bases between them. The CDR3 consists of 13 residues. CDR1 is SGHVS and CDR2 is FQNEAQ in the germline V gene. As DNA, the CDR3 is TGTGCCAGCAGCTTAGGCCGCAGGGAGGGAGCTTTCTTT. It encodes CASSLGRREGAFF.

The chain couples TRBV6-5 to TRBJ2-1, with D unclear. Germline values: CDR1 MNHEY, CDR2 SVGAGI. The length of the CDR3 is 15 residues. Trimming stripped 4 bases from V and 7 bases from J, with 17 bases between. CDR3 sequence (DNA): TGTGCCAGCAGTTTTGGCGGAGCCAGAAGGAATGAGCAGTTCTTC. Translation gives CASSFGGARRNEQFF.

V is TRBV4-2 and J is TRBJ2-1; TRBD2 is a possible D gene (6 bases). Germline V lookup: CDR1 LGHNA, CDR2 YNFKEQ. V was pared by 0 bases and J by 9 bases, with 9 bases between. The CDR3 runs to 13 residues. The CDR3 spells CASSQDLEGEQFF. Written as DNA, the CDR3 is TGTGCCAGCAGCCAAGATCTGGAGGGTGAGCAGTTCTTC.

As to this clone: The junction departs from germline at one end; a sequencing error may be responsible. This chain uses TRBV7-9 with TRBJ2-7; 8 positions match TRBD2. Germline lookup yields CDR1 SEHNR and CDR2 FQNEAQ (reference sequence). The CDR3 runs 12 residues. The chain's CDR3 is CASSLTAGASLF. CDR3 bases: TGTGCCAGCAGCTTAACAGCGGGAGCCTCCCTATTC.

Points on this clone: The junction shows a germline mismatch at one end, possibly a read error. V is TRBV4-1 and J is TRBJ2-6; the match to TRBD2 covers 12 bases. The CDR3 runs to 18 residues. Per the germline V gene, CDR1 is MGHRA and CDR2 is YSYEKL. The CDR3, as DNA: TGCGCCAGCAGCCAAATGCGACTAGCGGGAGCTGGGGCCAACGGCCTGACTTTC. It is translated as CASSQMRLAGAGANGLTF.

V gene TRBV14 combines with J gene TRBJ2-3, with D unresolved. The germline V gene encodes CDR1 SGHDN and CDR2 FVKESK. V lost 0 bases to trimming and J lost 3 bases, with 4 bases between them. The CDR3 contains 13 residues. The CDR3 here is CASSQDLTDTQYF. The CDR3 DNA reads TGTGCCAGCAGCCAAGATCTGACAGATACGCAGTATTTT.

The gene calls are TRBV4-1 and TRBJ2-5, with D perhaps TRBD1 (6 bases). The CDR3 spans 15 residues. Germline CDR1 is MGHRA and CDR2 is YSYEKL. Trimming left V 1 base short and J 2 bases short, with 11 bases between. The CDR3 DNA reads as TGCGCCAGCAGCCAAGTGACGGGACATCAAGAGACCCAGTACTTC. Translation gives CASSQVTGHQETQYF.

V and J are TRBV29-1 and TRBJ2-3; the match to TRBD2 covers 10 bases. V was pared by 6 bases and J by 2 bases, with 8 bases of the junction left unmatched. This CDR3 has 15 amino acids. CDR1 is SQVTM and CDR2 is ANQGSEA in the germline V gene. The chain's CDR3 is CSVPSTSGFTDTQYF. In DNA, the CDR3 is TGCAGCGTCCCCTCGACTAGCGGGTTCACAGATACGCAGTATTTT.

The chain employs TRBV19 and TRBJ2-3; 7 bases are shared with TRBD2. CDR1 is LNHDA and CDR2 is SQIVND in the germline V gene (reference sequence). The trim removed 9 bases at V and 4 bases at J, leaving 13 bases unmatched. There are 15 residues in the CDR3. Here the CDR3 DNA reads TGTGCCAGCCGAGAGGGGCGGGAGAGTCCAGATACGCAGTATTTT. Protein: CASREGRESPDTQYF. The full variable domain, its missing parts supplied by reference TRBV19 and TRBJ2-3, is DGGITQSPKYLFRKEGQNVTLSCEQNLNHDAMYWYRQDPGQGLRLIYYSQIVNDFQKGDIAEGYSVSREKKESFPLTVTSAQKNPTAFYLCASREGRESPDTQYFGPGTRLTVL.

This clone occurred a few times. The rearrangement uses TRBV5-1 and TRBJ1-2; D is unclear. With 4 bases removed from V and 6 bases from J, the gap between germline ends came to 16 bases. Germline lookup yields CDR1 SGHRS and CDR2 YFSETQ. CDR3 length: 14 amino acids. DNA of the CDR3: TGCGCCAGCAGCGTGGAGGTCAGCGCACATGGCTACACCTTC. Its translation is CASSVEVSAHGYTF. Variable domain in full (rest from reference TRBV5-1 and TRBJ1-2): KAGVTQTPRYLIKTRGQQVTLSCSPISGHRSVSWYQQTPGQGLQFLFEYFSETQRNKGNFPGRFSGRQFSNSRSEMNVSTLELGDSALYLCASSVEVSAHGYTFGSGTRLTVV.

The chain combines TRBV28 with TRBJ1-1, with unresolved D. Germline CDR1 is MDHEN and CDR2 is SYDVKM. The CDR3 totals 16 residues. V lost 2 bases, J lost 1 base, and 14 bases lay in between. The CDR3 DNA reads as TGTGCCAGCAGTTTACTGGTACCCGGTGGGAACACTGAAGCTTTCTTT. This sequence encodes CASSLLVPGGNTEAFF.